This TCR beta chain comes out of a study of blood T cell repertoires in COVID-19. Study overall: Samples came from the United States, Italy and Spain, spanning acute and convalescent COVID-19.

Recovery among Cohort 3 donors was established by two negative PCRs, clearance, or symptom resolution. Trimming removed 6 bases at V and 4 bases at J, with 13 bases between. The CDR3 totals 14 residues. Germline V lookup: CDR1 MDHEN, CDR2 SYDVKM. Only in-frame clones appear in the TCRdb table, and some are missing; sequencing was by immunoSEQ multiplex PCR. Among more than 110,000 clones listed, more than 80% were seen once. The material sequenced was PBMCs or T cells enriched from blood (not recorded which). This clonotype was obtained from a man aged 45-60 years who had recovered from COVID-19. This chain links TRBV28 with TRBJ2-1, with TRBD2 as a possible D gene (6 bases). The CDR3 spells CASSPTGTYNEQFF. As DNA, the CDR3 is TGTGCCAGCAGCCCCACCGGGACTTACAATGAGCAGTTCTTC.